The T cell receptor beta chain under discussion was sequenced for a study of shared clonotypes between healthy human individuals. Study observations and caveats: Memory subsets generally showed lower estimated richness than naive subsets.

Terminally differentiated effector memory CD45RA+ cells were left out of the naive CD8 fraction, which was CD45RO-negative and positively selected for CCR7. The authors' processing: Without quality scores, immunoSEQ junctional reads could not be filtered like full-length reads. Method: immunoSEQ multiplex PCR; TCRdb's copy keeps in-frame clones and lacks some. V and J calls and clone size come straight from that table; D and trimming were deduced from the DNA. Found here are about 820,000 clones, 85% to 95% of them singletons; the top ten hold about 24%. Germline V CDR1 and CDR2: SGHTA, FQGNSA. Trimming pared 5 bases from V and 4 bases from J, leaving 15 bases between. CDR3 length equals 14 residues. Turning to this clone: Its antigen is unidentified.

The receptor was derived from a man under 40 in good health. Source material: naive CD8+ T cells sorted from blood. V is TRBV7-2 and J is TRBJ2-7; the D gene is possibly TRBD1 (6 bases). The DNA for the CDR3 is TGTGCCAGCAGCCCGCTGGTGAGGGGGTACGAGCAGTACTTC. This codes for CASSPLVRGYEQYF.